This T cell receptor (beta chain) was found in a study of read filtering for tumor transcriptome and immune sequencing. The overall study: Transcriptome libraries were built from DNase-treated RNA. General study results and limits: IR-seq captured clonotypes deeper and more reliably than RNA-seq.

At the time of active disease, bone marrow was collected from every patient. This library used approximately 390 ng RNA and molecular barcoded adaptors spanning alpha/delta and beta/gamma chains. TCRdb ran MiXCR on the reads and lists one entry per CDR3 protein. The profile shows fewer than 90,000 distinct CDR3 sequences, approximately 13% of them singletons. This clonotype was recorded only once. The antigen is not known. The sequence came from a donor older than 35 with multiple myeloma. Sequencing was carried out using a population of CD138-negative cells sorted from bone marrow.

The CDR3 DNA follows: TGTGCCAGCAGTCCGCCGGGACTACGAGAGACCCAGTACTTC. This gives the protein CASSPPGLRETQYF. The V call is TRBV28, the J call TRBJ2-5; 7 bases map to TRBD2. The CDR3 extends over 14 amino acids. Trimming removed 5 bases from V and 4 bases from J; junction bases left unmatched: 7. Germline-derived CDR1 and CDR2 are MDHEN and SYDVKM.